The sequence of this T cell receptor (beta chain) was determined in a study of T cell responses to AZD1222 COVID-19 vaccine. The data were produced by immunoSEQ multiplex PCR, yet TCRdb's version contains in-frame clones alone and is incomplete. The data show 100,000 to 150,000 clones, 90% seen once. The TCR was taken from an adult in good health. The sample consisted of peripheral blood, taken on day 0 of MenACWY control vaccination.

The CDR3 DNA is TGTGCCAGCAGCTTAGTCAGAGGACTAGCGGGAGGGCGCAGTGAGCAGTTCTTC. It encodes CASSLVRGLAGGRSEQFF. The chain links TRBV7-8 to TRBJ2-1, with 15 bases identical to TRBD2. The CDR3 sequence is 18 residues long. Germline values: CDR1 SGHVS, CDR2 FQNEAQ. V was clipped by 1 base and J by 9 bases; unmatched bases: 10.